Shown below are 24 T cell receptor beta chains from a single sample sequenced in a study of blood T cell repertoires in COVID-19. The repertoire was sequenced with immunoSEQ multiplex PCR; TCRdb's copy has only in-frame clones and lacks some. The sample has about 250,000 clones; roughly 86% are singletons. Source material: peripheral blood. These receptors were obtained from a man in his forties or fifties with acute or convalescent COVID-19.

The rearrangement links TRBV19 to TRBJ1-6, with D maybe TRBD1 (5 bases). This CDR3 has 15 residues. V gave up 4 bases and J gave up 7 bases, with 14 bases separating them. Germline lookup yields CDR1 LNHDA and CDR2 SQIVND (reference sequence). The CDR3 reads CASSTQWGVNSPLHF. CDR3 nucleotides: TGTGCCAGTAGTACCCAGTGGGGGGTCAATTCACCCCTCCACTTT.

The rearrangement joins TRBV4-2 to TRBJ2-7; TRBD2 is a possible D gene (5 bases). V gave up 0 bases and J gave up 0 bases, with 9 bases separating them. The CDR3 is 15 amino acids. The germline gives CDR1 LGHNA, CDR2 YNFKEQ. This CDR3 is CASSQDWGVSYEQYF. The CDR3 region has the DNA TGTGCCAGCAGCCAAGATTGGGGAGTCTCCTACGAGCAGTACTTC.

This sequence joins TRBV19 and TRBJ2-3, with 9 bases matching TRBD2. Germline-derived CDR1 and CDR2 are LNHDA and SQIVND (reference sequence). This CDR3 is 16 amino acids long. V trimming: 3 bases; J trimming: 1 base; junction bases outside the gene matches: 5. CDR3 coding DNA: TGTGCCAGTAGTATGCGGGCTAGCGGGGGCACAGATACGCAGTATTTT. Protein sequence: CASSMRASGGTDTQYF.

This chain uses TRBV6-5 with TRBJ1-3; D uncertain. The CDR3 covers 15 residues. With 6 bases removed from V and 3 bases from J, the gap between germline ends came to 15 bases. Germline assignment: CDR1 MNHEY and CDR2 SVGAGI. CDR3 sequence: CASRAGRADGNTIYF. Written as DNA, the CDR3 is TGTGCCAGCAGAGCCGGGAGGGCAGATGGAAACACCATATATTTT.

V and J are TRBV7-9 and TRBJ2-2, with D perhaps matching TRBD2 (5 bases). There are 15 residues in the CDR3. The germline V and J ends were trimmed by 1 base and 4 bases, with 10 bases remaining between them. Germline V CDR1 and CDR2: SEHNR, FQNEAQ (reference sequence). This CDR3 reads CASSLELASTGELFF. CDR3 DNA: TGTGCCAGCAGCTTAGAGCTAGCCAGCACCGGGGAGCTGTTTTTT.

This clone showed up just once. The chain recombines TRBV4-1 with TRBJ1-1; D is perhaps TRBD1 (5 bases). Germline V lookup: CDR1 MGHRA, CDR2 YSYEKL. The CDR3 is 15 residues long. Trimming removed 4 bases at V and 7 bases at J, with 19 bases between. CDR3 sequence: CASSRPREGRGEAFF. As DNA, the CDR3 is TGCGCCAGCAGCCGCCCCCGGGAGGGGCGAGGTGAAGCTTTCTTT.

The chain is built from TRBV11-1 and TRBJ2-4; 7 positions match TRBD1. The J segment lost 1 base and the V segment lost 6 bases, leaving 9 bases of the junction unmatched. The CDR3 contains 16 residues. CDR1 and CDR2 (germline): SGHAT, FQDESV (reference sequence). The CDR3, as DNA: TGTGCCAGCAGTCTAGGGGCAGGGGGTGCCAAAAACATTCAGTACTTC. It codes for CASSLGAGGAKNIQYF.

Concerning this clone: In the same sample, other DNA sequences code for this CDR3. The J gene is TRBJ1-2, the V gene TRBV5-1; 11 nucleotides align to TRBD1. Germline V CDR1 and CDR2: SGHRS, YFSETQ. The CDR3 extends over 16 amino acids. J lost 4 bases, V lost 0 bases, and 5 bases had no gene match. The CDR3 DNA reads TGCGCCAGCAGCTTGGCCGGTGGACAGGGGGCCTATGGCTACACCTTC. Amino acids: CASSLAGGQGAYGYTF.

The chain is built from TRBV10-2 and TRBJ2-2; 9 bases are a match to TRBD2. Germline values: CDR1 WSHSY, CDR2 SAAADI. The CDR3 has 15 residues. DNA for the CDR3: TGCGCAGTCACGTGGGGGCTAGCGGGGACCGGGGAGCTGTTTTTT. This gives the protein CAVTWGLAGTGELFF.

V and J are TRBV11-2 and TRBJ2-4; D is undetermined. The CDR3 has 15 amino acids. In germline, CDR1 is SGHAT, CDR2 FQNNGV. The V and J ends lost 1 base and 2 bases respectively, with 9 bases between them. The CDR3 loop reads CASSLGSGSKNIQYF. The CDR3 nucleotides read TGTGCCAGCAGCTTAGGGAGTGGGTCCAAAAACATTCAGTACTTC.

This clone occurred many times. The J gene is TRBJ1-2, the V gene TRBV9, with 7 positions matching TRBD1. The length of the CDR3 is 16 residues. CDR1 and CDR2 (germline): SGDLS, YYNGEE. V gave up 4 bases and J gave up 2 bases; unmatched junction bases: 11. CDR3 bases: TGTGCCAGCAGCTCACTCATTGACAGGGCCAACTATGGCTACACCTTC. It translates to CASSSLIDRANYGYTF.

This chain links TRBV6-5 with TRBJ2-7; TRBD1 is a possible D gene (6 bases). CDR1 and CDR2 from the germline V gene are MNHEY and SVGAGI. The CDR3 runs to 11 residues. The V and J ends lost 7 bases and 3 bases respectively, with 7 bases between them. CDR3 region: CASKGGYEQYF. In DNA form, the CDR3 reads TGTGCCAGCAAAGGGGGCTACGAGCAGTACTTC.

The rearrangement uses TRBV28 and TRBJ1-1; 7 nucleotides agree with TRBD1. Germline V gene lookup returns CDR1 MDHEN and CDR2 SYDVKM. CDR3 length: 15 residues. Losses at the gene ends were 8 bases for V and 1 base for J; bases not matched to a gene: 10. CDR3 in amino acids: CASERTTGQNTEAFF. CDR3 coding DNA: TGTGCCAGCGAGCGGACGACAGGGCAGAACACTGAAGCTTTCTTT. Full variable domain (outside the CDR3, taken from reference TRBV28 and TRBJ1-1): DVKVTQSSRYLVKRTGEKVFLECVQDMDHENMFWYRQDPGLGLRLIYFSYDVKMKEKGDIPEGYSVSREKKERFSLILESASTNQTSMYLCASERTTGQNTEAFFGQGTRLTVV.

The V call is TRBV27, the J call TRBJ2-3; TRBD2 might be the D (6 bases). CDR3 size: 15 residues. Trimming left V 4 bases short and J 0 bases short, with 11 bases between. CDR1 and CDR2 from the germline V gene are MNHEY and SMNVEV (reference sequence). The CDR3 sequence is CASSWEDTSTDTQYF. The DNA for the CDR3 is TGTGCCAGCAGTTGGGAGGATACTAGCACAGATACGCAGTATTTT.

The chain employs TRBV21-1 and TRBJ2-7; TRBD2 reflects the table's D call only, with no check against the DNA. TRBV21-1 is an annotated pseudogene. CDR3 size: 17 residues. CDR3 in amino acids: CASSKRSRLFPLAEQYF. As DNA, the CDR3 is TGTGCCAGCAGCAAGCGGTCCCGACTATTTCCGTTAGCCGAGCAGTACTTC.

This clone came up once. The chain couples TRBV27 to TRBJ2-3, with 8 nucleotides matching TRBD2. V dropped 5 bases and J dropped 5; count of bases not matched to a gene: 6. The CDR3 runs 14 residues. CDR1 MNHEY and CDR2 SMNVEV come from the germline V gene (reference sequence). The CDR3 bases are TGTGCCAGCAGTACCACTAGCGGCGGAGATACGCAGTATTTT. Its translation: CASSTTSGGDTQYF.

This clone has a single count. This sequence joins TRBV9 and TRBJ1-5, with 7 nucleotides matching TRBD1. The germline V gene encodes CDR1 SGDLS and CDR2 YYNGEE. The length of the CDR3 is 15 residues. Unmatched junction bases numbered 5, after V lost 4 bases and J lost 1 base. CDR3 DNA: TGTGCCAGCAGCAAAGGGACAGCCAGCAATCAGCCCCAGCATTTT. Encoded protein: CASSKGTASNQPQHF.

This clone has a handful of counts. V is TRBV7-8 and J is TRBJ1-4; D is unresolved. The CDR3 sequence is 13 residues long. Germline V gene lookup returns CDR1 SGHVS and CDR2 FQNEAQ. The V end lost 5 bases, the J end lost 5 bases, and 9 bases lay between the germline ends. CDR3 loop: CASSPPGNEKLFF. DNA of the CDR3: TGTGCCAGCAGCCCACCGGGGAATGAAAAACTGTTTTTT.

Of note for this clone: In the same sample, other DNA sequences code for this CDR3. The chain joins TRBV7-3 to TRBJ2-3; tentative D call: TRBD2 (6 bases). V gave up 5 bases and J gave up 0 bases, with 9 bases separating them. CDR1 SGHTA and CDR2 FQGTGA come from the germline V gene. The CDR3 contains 14 residues. The CDR3 loop is CASSPGTSTDTQYF. In nucleotides, the CDR3 is TGTGCCAGCAGCCCGGGGACTAGCACAGATACGCAGTATTTT.

The DNA for the CDR3 is TGTGCCAGCAGTTTATACAAGAACACTGAAGCTTTCTTT. It encodes CASSLYKNTEAFF. The chain employs TRBV27 and TRBJ1-1, with unresolved D. CDR3 size: 13 residues. The V end lost 1 base, the J end lost 1 base, and 4 bases lay between the germline ends. CDR1 and CDR2 (germline): MNHEY, SMNVEV (reference sequence).

The chain recombines TRBV5-1 with TRBJ2-6, with 10 bases matching TRBD2. Germline lookup yields CDR1 SGHRS and CDR2 YFSETQ. This CDR3 has 18 residues. V trimming: 1 base; J trimming: 2 bases; junction bases outside the gene matches: 6. The CDR3 nucleotides read TGCGCCAGCAGCTTGTTTTCTAGCGGGAGTACTGGGGCCAACGTCCTGACTTTC. This gives the protein CASSLFSSGSTGANVLTF.

This rearrangement joins TRBV14 to TRBJ2-2; maybe TRBD2 (7 bases). Germline loops: CDR1 SGHDN, CDR2 FVKESK. The CDR3 runs 17 residues. The V end was cut by 0 bases, the J end by 3 bases, with 14 bases between. In nucleotides, the CDR3 is TGTGCCAGCAGCCAAGATCCTGCGGGGGCCTACACCGGGGAGCTGTTTTTT. This encodes CASSQDPAGAYTGELFF.

This clone appeared once. The chain employs TRBV29-1 and TRBJ1-2; TRBD1 aligns across 7 bases. The germline CDR1 and CDR2 sequences are SQVTM and ANQGSEA. CDR3 length: 13 amino acids. The ends lost 6 bases at V and 0 bases at J; junction bases unmatched: 4. The CDR3 coding sequence is TGCAGCGTAATGGGACAGACTAACTATGGCTACACCTTC. As protein: CSVMGQTNYGYTF.

There are a few counts of this clone. CDR3 DNA: TGTGCCAGCACCCTTACCCCGACAGGGCCCGAGCAGTACTTC. Translation gives CASTLTPTGPEQYF. The rearrangement links TRBV4-2 to TRBJ2-7, with 7 nucleotides matching TRBD1. V shed 7 bases, J shed 6 bases, and the junction held 12 bases outside the gene matches. This CDR3 region has 14 residues. Germline V gene data show CDR1 as LGHNA and CDR2 as YNFKEQ.